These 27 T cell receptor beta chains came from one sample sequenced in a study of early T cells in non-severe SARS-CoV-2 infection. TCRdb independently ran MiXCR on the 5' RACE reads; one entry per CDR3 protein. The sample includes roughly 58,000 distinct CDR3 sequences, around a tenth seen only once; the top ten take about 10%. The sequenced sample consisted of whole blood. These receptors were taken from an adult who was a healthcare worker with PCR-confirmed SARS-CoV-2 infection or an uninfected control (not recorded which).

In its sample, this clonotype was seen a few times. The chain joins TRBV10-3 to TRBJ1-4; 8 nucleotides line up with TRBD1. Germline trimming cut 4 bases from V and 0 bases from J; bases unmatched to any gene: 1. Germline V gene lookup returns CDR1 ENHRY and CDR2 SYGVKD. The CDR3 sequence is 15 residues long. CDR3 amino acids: CAISGTGTTNEKLFF. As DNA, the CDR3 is TGTGCCATCAGTGGGACAGGGACAACTAATGAAAAACTGTTTTTT.

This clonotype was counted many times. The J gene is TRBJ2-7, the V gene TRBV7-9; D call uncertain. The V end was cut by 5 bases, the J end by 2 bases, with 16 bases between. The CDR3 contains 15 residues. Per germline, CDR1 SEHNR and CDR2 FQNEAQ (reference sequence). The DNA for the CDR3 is TGTGCCAGCAGCCGCCCTGGGATCCCGGCCTACGAGCAGTACTTC. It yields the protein CASSRPGIPAYEQYF.

In nucleotides, the CDR3 is TGTGCCAGCAGTTACGCAGCCACAGATACGCAGTATTTT. Its protein is CASSYAATDTQYF. The V gene is TRBV6-6, the J gene TRBJ2-3, with D unresolved. There are 13 residues in the CDR3. Germline V lookup: CDR1 MNHNY, CDR2 SVGAGI (reference sequence). V was trimmed by 2 bases and J by 2 bases, leaving 5 bases between them.

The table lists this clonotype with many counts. This chain's CDR3 is CASSLEQPGNTGELFF. CDR3 in DNA: TGTGCCAGCAGCTTAGAACAGCCGGGGAACACCGGGGAGCTGTTTTTT. The gene calls are TRBV7-6 and TRBJ2-2; D gene ambiguous. Germline CDR1 SGHVS, CDR2 FNYEAQ. The V end was cut by 1 base, the J end by 1 base, with 10 bases between. CDR3 length: 16 amino acids.

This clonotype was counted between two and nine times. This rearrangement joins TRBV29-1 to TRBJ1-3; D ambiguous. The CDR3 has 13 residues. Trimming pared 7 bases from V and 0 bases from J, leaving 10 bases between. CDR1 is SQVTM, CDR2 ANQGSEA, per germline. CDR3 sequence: CSARPFSGNTIYF. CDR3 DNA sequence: TGCAGCGCCCGACCGTTCTCTGGAAACACCATATATTTT.

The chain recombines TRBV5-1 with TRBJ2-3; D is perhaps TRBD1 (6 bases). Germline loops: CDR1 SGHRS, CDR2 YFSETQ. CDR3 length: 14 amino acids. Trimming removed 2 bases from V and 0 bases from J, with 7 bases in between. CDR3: CASSLQGSTDTQYF. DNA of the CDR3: TGCGCCAGCAGCTTACAGGGAAGCACAGATACGCAGTATTTT.

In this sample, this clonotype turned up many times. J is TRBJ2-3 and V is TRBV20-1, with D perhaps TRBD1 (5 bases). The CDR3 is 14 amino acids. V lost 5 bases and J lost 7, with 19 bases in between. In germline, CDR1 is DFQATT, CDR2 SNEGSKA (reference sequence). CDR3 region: CSAQSGPAQYTQYF. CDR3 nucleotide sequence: TGCAGTGCTCAATCAGGGCCGGCCCAATATACGCAGTATTTT.

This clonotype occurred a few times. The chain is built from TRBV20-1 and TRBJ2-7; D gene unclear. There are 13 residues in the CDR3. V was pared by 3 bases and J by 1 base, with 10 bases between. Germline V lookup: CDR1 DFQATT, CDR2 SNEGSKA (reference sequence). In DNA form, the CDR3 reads TGCAGTGCTAGGTACCGGGCTTCCTACGAGCAGTACTTC. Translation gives CSARYRASYEQYF.

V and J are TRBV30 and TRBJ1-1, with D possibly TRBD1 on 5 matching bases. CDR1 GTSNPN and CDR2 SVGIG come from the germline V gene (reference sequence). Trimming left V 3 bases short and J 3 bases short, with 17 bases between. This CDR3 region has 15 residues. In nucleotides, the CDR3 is TGTGCCTGGAGGGACATTAGTTTTATCGACACTGAAGCTTTCTTT. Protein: CAWRDISFIDTEAFF.

As DNA, the CDR3 is TGTGCCAGCAGCTTAACGGGGATCGGGGAGCTGTTTTTT. Translating it yields CASSLTGIGELFF. The V call is TRBV7-3, the J call TRBJ2-2; D not certain. The CDR3 runs 13 residues. V lost 0 bases and J lost 7, with 6 bases in between. CDR1 and CDR2 from the germline V gene are SGHTA and FQGTGA.

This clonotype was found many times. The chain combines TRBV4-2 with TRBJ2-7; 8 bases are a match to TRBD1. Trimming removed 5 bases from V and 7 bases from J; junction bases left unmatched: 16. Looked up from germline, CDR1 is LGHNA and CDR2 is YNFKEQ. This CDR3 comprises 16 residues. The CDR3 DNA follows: TGTGCCAGCAGCTACCTGGGTCCAGGGGGCGCACAGGAGCAGTACTTC. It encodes CASSYLGPGGAQEQYF.

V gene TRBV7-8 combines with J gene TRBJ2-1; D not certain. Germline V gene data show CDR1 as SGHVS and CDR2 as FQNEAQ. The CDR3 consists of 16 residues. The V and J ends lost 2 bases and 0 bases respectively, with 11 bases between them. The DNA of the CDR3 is TGTGCCAGCAGCTTATTTTCCACCTCCTCCTACAATGAGCAGTTCTTC. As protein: CASSLFSTSSYNEQFF. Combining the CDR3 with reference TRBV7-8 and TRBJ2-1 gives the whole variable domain GAGVSQSPRYKVAKRGQDVALRCDPISGHVSLFWYQQALGQGPEFLTYFQNEAQLDKSGLPSDRFFAERPEGSVSTLKIQRTQQEDSAVYLCASSLFSTSSYNEQFFGPGTRLTVL.

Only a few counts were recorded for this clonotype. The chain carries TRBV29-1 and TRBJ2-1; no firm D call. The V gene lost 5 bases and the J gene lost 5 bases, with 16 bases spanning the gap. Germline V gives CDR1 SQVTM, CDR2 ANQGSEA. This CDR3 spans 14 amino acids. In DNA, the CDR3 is TGCAGCGTTAATCCGAAGCCGGCGGACAATGAGCAGTTCTTC. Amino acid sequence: CSVNPKPADNEQFF.

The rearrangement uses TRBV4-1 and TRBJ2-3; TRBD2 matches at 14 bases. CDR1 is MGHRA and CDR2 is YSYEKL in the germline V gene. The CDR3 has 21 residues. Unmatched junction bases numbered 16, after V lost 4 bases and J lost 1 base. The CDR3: CASSRSTLTSGRAGGTDTQYF. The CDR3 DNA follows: TGCGCCAGCAGCCGGAGTACCTTGACTAGCGGGAGGGCAGGAGGCACAGATACGCAGTATTTT.

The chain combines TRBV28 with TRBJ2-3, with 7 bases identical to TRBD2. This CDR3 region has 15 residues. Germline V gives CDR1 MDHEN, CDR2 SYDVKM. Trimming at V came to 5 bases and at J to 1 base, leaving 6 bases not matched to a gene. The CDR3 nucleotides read TGTGCCAGCAGTCCCAGCGGGGAGGGCACAGATACGCAGTATTTT. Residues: CASSPSGEGTDTQYF.

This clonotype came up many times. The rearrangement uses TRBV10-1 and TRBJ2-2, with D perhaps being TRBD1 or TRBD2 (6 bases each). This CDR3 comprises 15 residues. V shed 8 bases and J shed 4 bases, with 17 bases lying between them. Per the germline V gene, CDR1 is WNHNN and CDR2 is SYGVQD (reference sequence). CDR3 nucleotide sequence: TGCGCCAGCTCCCCTTGGGGGGCTGGCACCGGGGAGCTGTTTTTT. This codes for CASSPWGAGTGELFF.

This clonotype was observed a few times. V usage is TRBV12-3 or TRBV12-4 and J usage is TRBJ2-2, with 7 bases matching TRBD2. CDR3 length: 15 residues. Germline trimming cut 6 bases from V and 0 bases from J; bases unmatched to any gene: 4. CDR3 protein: CASRDLAANTGELFF. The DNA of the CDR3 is TGTGCCAGCAGGGATCTAGCGGCGAACACCGGGGAGCTGTTTTTT.

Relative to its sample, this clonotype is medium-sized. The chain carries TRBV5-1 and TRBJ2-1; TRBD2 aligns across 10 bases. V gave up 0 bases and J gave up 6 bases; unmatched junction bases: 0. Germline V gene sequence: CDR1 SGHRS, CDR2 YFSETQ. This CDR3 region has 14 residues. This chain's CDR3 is CASSLGTSGNEQFF. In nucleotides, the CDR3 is TGCGCCAGCAGCTTGGGGACTAGCGGCAATGAGCAGTTCTTC.

The CDR3 sequence is CASSSEGLTDTQYF. DNA of the CDR3: TGTGCCAGCAGCTCGGAGGGTCTCACAGATACGCAGTATTTT. The chain links TRBV7-9 to TRBJ2-3, with D perhaps TRBD2 (6 bases). There are 14 residues in the CDR3. V was clipped by 4 bases and J by 2 bases, with 10 bases between them. Looked up from germline, CDR1 is SEHNR and CDR2 is FQNEAQ (reference sequence). The complete variable domain, with remaining parts taken from reference TRBV7-9 and TRBJ2-3, reads DTGVSQNPRHKITKRGQNVTFRCDPISEHNRLYWYRQTLGQGPEFLTYFQNEAQLEKSRLLSDRFSAERPKGSFSTLEIQRTEQGDSAMYLCASSSEGLTDTQYFGPGTRLTVL.

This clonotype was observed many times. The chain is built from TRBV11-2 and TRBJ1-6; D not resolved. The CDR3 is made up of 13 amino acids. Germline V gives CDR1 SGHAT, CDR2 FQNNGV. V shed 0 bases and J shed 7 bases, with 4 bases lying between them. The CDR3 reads CASSLDLNSPLHF. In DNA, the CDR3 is TGTGCCAGCAGCTTAGATCTGAATTCACCCCTCCACTTT.

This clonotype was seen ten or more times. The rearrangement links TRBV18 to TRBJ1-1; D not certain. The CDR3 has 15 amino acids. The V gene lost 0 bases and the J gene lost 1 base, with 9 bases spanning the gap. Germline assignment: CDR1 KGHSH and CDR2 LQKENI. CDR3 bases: TGTGCCAGCTCACCACCGGCACCCGCGAACACTGAAGCTTTCTTT. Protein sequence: CASSPPAPANTEAFF.

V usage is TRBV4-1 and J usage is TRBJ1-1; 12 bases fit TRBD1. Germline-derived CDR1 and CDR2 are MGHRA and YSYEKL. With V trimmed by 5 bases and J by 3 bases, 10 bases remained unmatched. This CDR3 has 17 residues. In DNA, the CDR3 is TGCGCCAGCAGCTTCCGGGACAGGGGGCTGGGAGACACTGAAGCTTTCTTT. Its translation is CASSFRDRGLGDTEAFF.

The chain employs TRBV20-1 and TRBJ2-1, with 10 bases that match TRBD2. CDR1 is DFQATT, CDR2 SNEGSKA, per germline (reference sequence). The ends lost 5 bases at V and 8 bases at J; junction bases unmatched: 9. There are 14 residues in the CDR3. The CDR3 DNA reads TGCAGTGCTTCGAGCGGGAGGGGGTCTTATGAGCAGTTCTTC. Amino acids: CSASSGRGSYEQFF.

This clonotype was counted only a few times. The CDR3 sequence is CASSQEDRNEETQYF. CDR3 DNA sequence: TGCGCCAGCAGCCAAGAGGACAGGAACGAAGAGACCCAGTACTTC. V usage is TRBV4-1 and J usage is TRBJ2-5; 7 positions match TRBD1. The CDR3 is made up of 15 amino acids. After removal of 0 bases from V and 3 bases from J, the junction contained 4 bases not matched to a gene. Germline CDR1 MGHRA, CDR2 YSYEKL.

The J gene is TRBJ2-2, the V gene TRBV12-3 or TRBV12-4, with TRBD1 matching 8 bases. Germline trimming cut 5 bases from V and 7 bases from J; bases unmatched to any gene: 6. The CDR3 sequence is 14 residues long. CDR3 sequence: CASSPRTGNGELFF. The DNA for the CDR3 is TGTGCCAGCAGTCCCAGGACAGGGAACGGGGAGCTGTTTTTT.

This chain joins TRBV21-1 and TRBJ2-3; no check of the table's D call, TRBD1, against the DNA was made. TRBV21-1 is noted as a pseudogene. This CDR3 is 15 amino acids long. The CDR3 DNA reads TGTGCCAGCAGCAAATGGTGGGGCCACACAGATACGCAGTATTTT. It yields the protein CASSKWWGHTDTQYF.

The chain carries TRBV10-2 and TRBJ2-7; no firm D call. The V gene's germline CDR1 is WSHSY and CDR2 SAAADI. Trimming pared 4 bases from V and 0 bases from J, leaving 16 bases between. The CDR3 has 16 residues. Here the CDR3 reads CASSVPPYASSYEQYF. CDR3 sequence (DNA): TGCGCCAGCAGTGTACCGCCCTATGCGAGCTCCTACGAGCAGTACTTC.